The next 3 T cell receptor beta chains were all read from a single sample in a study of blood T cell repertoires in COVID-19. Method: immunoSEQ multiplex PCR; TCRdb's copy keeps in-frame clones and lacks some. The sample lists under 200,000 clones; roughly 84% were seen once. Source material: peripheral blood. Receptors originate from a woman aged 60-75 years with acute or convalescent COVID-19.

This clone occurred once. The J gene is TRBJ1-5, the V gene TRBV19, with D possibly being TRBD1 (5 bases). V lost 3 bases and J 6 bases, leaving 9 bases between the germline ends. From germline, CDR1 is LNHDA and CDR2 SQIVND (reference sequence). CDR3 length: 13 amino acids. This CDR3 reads CASSMSGLQPQHF. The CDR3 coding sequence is TGTGCCAGTAGTATGTCGGGACTTCAGCCCCAGCATTTT.

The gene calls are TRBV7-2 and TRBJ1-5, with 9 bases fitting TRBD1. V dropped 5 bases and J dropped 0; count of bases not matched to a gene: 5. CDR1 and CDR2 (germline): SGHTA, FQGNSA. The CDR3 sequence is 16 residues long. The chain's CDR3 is CASSPTDRGSNQPQHF. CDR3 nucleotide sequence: TGTGCCAGCAGCCCAACGGACAGGGGTAGCAATCAGCCCCAGCATTTT.

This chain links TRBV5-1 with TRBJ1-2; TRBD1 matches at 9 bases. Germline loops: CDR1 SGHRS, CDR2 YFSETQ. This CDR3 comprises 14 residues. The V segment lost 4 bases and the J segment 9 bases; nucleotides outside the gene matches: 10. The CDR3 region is CASSPGPGTGSYTF. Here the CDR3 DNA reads TGCGCCAGCAGCCCCGGTCCCGGGACAGGGAGCTACACCTTC.